This TCR beta chain was captured in a study of control samples from healthy donors and cancer patients (dated by TCRdb to about 2020). This clone was seen only once. The specificity of this receptor is unknown. No clone much larger than this one lies a single base away; base qualities are absent. Libraries were built with the immunoSEQ multiplex PCR assay. Drawn from immuneACCESS, this table holds only the in-frame rearrangements with V and J called that TCRdb kept. Clones are partly lost; checked studies trace under half to an unresolved V gene and leave the rest unexplained. The sample includes under 65,000 clones, with over 75% observed a single time. Of the sample, 9.5% to 15% falls within the top ten clones. According to the germline V gene (reference sequence), CDR1 reads LGHDT and CDR2 reads YNNKEL. Trimming leaves V shorter by 4 bases and J shorter by 0 bases, with the junction holding 2 bases beyond the gene matches. From the cysteine through the phenylalanine, the CDR3 covers 15 amino acids. Just the 45-base CDR3 DNA is kept, in frame starting at base 1.

Sequenced material: PBMCs. The source is a woman in her sixties with lung cancer. The rearrangement joined TRBV3-1 (or the pseudogene TRBV3-2) to TRBJ2-3; TRBD1 fits 9 bases in the junction. The CDR3 amino acid sequence is: CASSRGQGSTDTQYF. The DNA reads as follows: TGTGCCAGCAGCCGAGGACAGGGGAGCACAGATACGCAGTATTTT.